Each of the 24 T cell receptor beta chains below was sequenced from the same sample in a study of T cells after yellow fever vaccination (dated by TCRdb to between 2018 and 2021). In light of the paper, this sample's treatment or condition label describes: live attenuated yellow fever vaccine strain. Library prep was done by 5' RACE. The sequencing machine was an Illumina HiSeq 2500. TCRdb reprocessed the public reads (quality trimming at Q25 with fastp, clone calling with MiXCR) and kept in-frame beta chains. CDR3 protein duplicates are merged, each entry listing the most common genes and DNA. The sample profile shows about 370,000 distinct CDR3 sequences; more than 9% of them were found once. The ten largest clones capture roughly a sixth of the sample. Material: PBMCs, obtained on the day of the first yellow fever vaccination. These receptors originate from a man younger than 35 who received the YFV17D yellow fever vaccine.

This clonotype was seen many times. The chain is built from TRBV5-1 and TRBJ2-3; D is perhaps TRBD1 or TRBD2 (5 bases each). Trimming removed 0 bases from V and 5 bases from J, with 16 bases in between. Germline V gene data show CDR1 as SGHRS and CDR2 as YFSETQ. The CDR3 totals 16 residues. CDR3 loop: CASSLDPPGRGDTQYF. CDR3 DNA: TGCGCCAGCAGCTTGGACCCGCCGGGACGGGGAGATACGCAGTATTTT.

This clonotype was counted a few times. V is TRBV20-1 and J is TRBJ1-1; 7 nucleotides match TRBD1. The J segment lost 11 bases and the V segment lost 1 base, leaving 16 bases of the junction unmatched. Germline V gene lookup returns CDR1 DFQATT and CDR2 SNEGSKA (reference sequence). The CDR3 runs to 15 residues. The CDR3 here is CSARGHVRDSVFAFF. CDR3 DNA: TGCAGTGCTAGAGGGCATGTGAGGGACAGTGTGTTTGCTTTCTTT.

V gene TRBV19 combines with J gene TRBJ2-2; D gene uncertain. This CDR3 is built from 10 residues. The V gene lost 9 bases and the J gene lost 8 bases, with 7 bases spanning the gap. Germline V CDR1 and CDR2: LNHDA, SQIVND (reference sequence). CDR3 in DNA: TGTGCCAGGGCCCCAGGGGAGCTGTTTTTT. As protein: CARAPGELFF.

V and J are TRBV20-1 and TRBJ1-2; D is undetermined. V lost 3 bases and J 6 bases, leaving 2 bases between the germline ends. Germline V gene lookup returns CDR1 DFQATT and CDR2 SNEGSKA (reference sequence). This CDR3 is 9 amino acids long. This CDR3 reads CSASDGYTF. DNA for the CDR3: TGCAGTGCTAGCGATGGCTACACCTTC.

The chain is built from TRBV10-3 and TRBJ2-5; D gene unclear. CDR1 ENHRY and CDR2 SYGVKD come from the germline V gene. This CDR3 is built from 12 residues. Trimming shortened V by 10 bases and J by 2 bases, and 11 bases separated the two germline ends. This chain's CDR3 is CATSVGQETQYF. The CDR3 DNA reads TGTGCCACCTCTGTGGGGCAAGAGACCCAGTACTTC.

The chain uses TRBV7-8 and TRBJ2-3; D gene ambiguous. V lost 5 bases and J 0 bases, leaving 12 bases between the germline ends. The CDR3 extends over 15 amino acids. Looked up from germline, CDR1 is SGHVS and CDR2 is FQNEAQ. This CDR3 is CASSQKPSSTDTQYF. The CDR3 region has the DNA TGTGCCAGCAGCCAGAAACCTAGTAGCACAGATACGCAGTATTTT.

This clonotype was found a few times. V and J are TRBV7-3 and TRBJ2-2; D remains ambiguous. V was pared by 5 bases and J by 7 bases, with 8 bases between. The germline gives CDR1 SGHTA, CDR2 FQGTGA. The CDR3 is made up of 12 amino acids. The CDR3 DNA follows: TGTGCCAGCAGCGGGAACTTCGGGGAGCTGTTTTTT. Translation: CASSGNFGELFF.

This clonotype was observed a single time. V and J are TRBV4-2 and TRBJ2-1; 11 bases are shared with TRBD2. V shed 0 bases, J shed 0 bases, and the junction held 10 bases outside the gene matches. The CDR3 is made up of 20 amino acids. Germline CDR1 reads LGHNA; CDR2 reads YNFKEQ. As DNA, the CDR3 is TGTGCCAGCAGCCAAGATTTGGCACTAGCGGGGGTTAGCTCCTACAATGAGCAGTTCTTC. Translated: CASSQDLALAGVSSYNEQFF.

This clonotype turned up a few times. This chain connects TRBV3-1 to TRBJ1-4; D is unresolved. This CDR3 is 13 amino acids long. Germline lookup yields CDR1 LGHDT and CDR2 YNNKEL (reference sequence). The ends were cut back, 3 bases at V and 8 bases at J, with 10 bases in the middle. CDR3 amino acids: CASSHSGGEKLFF. The CDR3 nucleotides are TGTGCCAGCAGCCACTCTGGAGGCGAAAAACTGTTTTTT.

This clonotype was seen only once. The V and J genes are TRBV6-2 or TRBV6-3 and TRBJ2-7; a possible D gene is TRBD1 (6 bases). CDR1 and CDR2 from the germline V gene are MNHEY and SVGEGT. With 2 bases removed from V and 2 bases from J, the gap between germline ends came to 7 bases. The CDR3 totals 13 residues. The CDR3 nucleotides read TGTGCCAGCAGTTACGACAGGCCCTACGAGCAGTACGTC. Translating it yields CASSYDRPYEQYV.

This clonotype has only a few counts. The chain combines TRBV19 with TRBJ1-1, with no clear D. Germline CDR1 and CDR2: LNHDA and SQIVND (reference sequence). This CDR3 has 13 residues. The V end was cut by 8 bases, the J end by 4 bases, with 14 bases between. DNA of the CDR3: TGTGCCAGTGTACGGCGAGGGAGCACTGAAGCTTTCTTT. Translation: CASVRRGSTEAFF. Supplemented by reference TRBV19 and TRBJ1-1, the full variable domain reads DGGITQSPKYLFRKEGQNVTLSCEQNLNHDAMYWYRQDPGQGLRLIYYSQIVNDFQKGDIAEGYSVSREKKESFPLTVTSAQKNPTAFYLCASVRRGSTEAFFGQGTRLTVV.

The sample holds a few counts of this clonotype. This chain connects TRBV5-1 to TRBJ2-5; either TRBD1 or TRBD2 may fit D (5 bases each). CDR3 length equals 15 residues. V was pared by 0 bases and J by 1 base, with 10 bases between. In germline, CDR1 is SGHRS, CDR2 YFSETQ. CDR3 loop: CASSLDGGSQETQYF. The CDR3, as DNA: TGCGCCAGCAGCTTGGATGGGGGATCCCAAGAGACCCAGTACTTC.

The rearrangement joins TRBV6-2 or TRBV6-3 to TRBJ2-5, with D perhaps matching TRBD2 (5 bases). V lost 1 base, J lost 3 bases, and 9 bases lay in between. CDR1 and CDR2 (germline): MNHEY, SVGEGT. CDR3 size: 14 residues. The CDR3 protein is CASSYFSGKETQYF. CDR3 coding DNA: TGTGCCAGCAGTTACTTCAGCGGAAAAGAGACCCAGTACTTC.

The chain uses TRBV4-1 and TRBJ2-5, with 7 bases that match TRBD1. Germline V gene sequence: CDR1 MGHRA, CDR2 YSYEKL. The CDR3 totals 15 residues. V trimming: 3 bases; J trimming: 1 base; junction bases outside the gene matches: 5. DNA of the CDR3: TGCGCCAGCAGCCACCTACAGGGGCCCCAAGAGACCCAGTACTTC. Encoded protein: CASSHLQGPQETQYF.

This chain uses TRBV6-1 with TRBJ1-2; D possibly corresponds to TRBD1 (5 bases). The CDR3 loop spans 15 amino acids. Between the trimmed V and J ends, which lost 1 base and 1 base, there was a span of 10 bases. Germline V gene data show CDR1 as MNHNS and CDR2 as SASEGT. The chain's CDR3 is CASSEGWGHNYGYTF. DNA for the CDR3: TGTGCCAGCAGTGAAGGATGGGGCCATAACTATGGCTACACCTTC.

The CDR3 loop reads CASSTGFGTEAFF. In nucleotides, the CDR3 is TGTGCCAGCAGCACAGGGTTCGGGACTGAAGCTTTCTTT. V usage is TRBV5-6 and J usage is TRBJ1-1; D is perhaps TRBD1 (6 bases). Germline CDR1 SGHDT, CDR2 YYEEEE. CDR3 length equals 13 residues. The V end lost 4 bases, the J end lost 5 bases, and 12 bases lay between the germline ends.

This clonotype was detected ten times or more. The rearrangement links TRBV12-3 or TRBV12-4 to TRBJ2-5, with TRBD1 as a possible D gene (5 bases). V was pared by 0 bases and J by 9 bases, with 11 bases between. The CDR3 length is 13 residues. The CDR3 DNA follows: TGTGCCAGCAGTTTAGCGGTCGAAGGGGCCCAGTACTTC. Residues: CASSLAVEGAQYF.

This clonotype was counted only a few times. The CDR3 reads CASSLEGQEFSSGANVLTF. In DNA form, the CDR3 reads TGTGCCAGCAGCTTGGAGGGGCAGGAGTTTTCCTCTGGGGCCAACGTCCTGACTTTC. The V and J genes are TRBV11-1 and TRBJ2-6; weak D call: TRBD2 (6 bases). Germline CDR1 reads SGHAT; CDR2 reads FQDESV (reference sequence). The CDR3 contains 19 residues. Trimming pared 3 bases from V and 0 bases from J, leaving 18 bases between.

There are a few counts of this clonotype. V gene TRBV7-9 combines with J gene TRBJ2-2, with 9 positions matching TRBD1. Losses at the gene ends were 5 bases for V and 1 base for J; bases not matched to a gene: 5. Germline CDR1 reads SEHNR; CDR2 reads FQNEAQ (reference sequence). The CDR3 runs to 16 residues. CDR3 sequence reads: CASSMGQGLNTGELFF. CDR3 bases: TGTGCCAGCAGCATGGGACAGGGCCTGAACACCGGGGAGCTGTTTTTT.

J is TRBJ2-4 and V is TRBV4-3; D unclear. The germline V gene has CDR1 LGHNA and CDR2 YSLEER. Trimming shortened V by 1 base and J by 3 bases, and 19 bases separated the two germline ends. The CDR3 length is 18 residues. CDR3 sequence (DNA): TGCGCCAGCAGCCAAGCCCCGGCGGAAGGGTTCGGCAAAAACATTCAGTACTTC. Its protein is CASSQAPAEGFGKNIQYF.

This clonotype was counted a few times. The chain combines TRBV4-3 with TRBJ1-6, with D unresolved. The CDR3 runs to 13 residues. Trimming cost V 5 bases and J 9 bases, with 11 bases left between them. The germline V gene has CDR1 LGHNA and CDR2 YSLEER. This CDR3 reads CASSAASGSPLHF. DNA for the CDR3: TGCGCCAGCAGCGCGGCAAGTGGTTCACCCCTCCACTTT.

In this sample, this clonotype turned up a few times. The V and J genes are TRBV7-2 and TRBJ2-2; perhaps D is TRBD1 or TRBD2 (5 bases each). The length of the CDR3 is 15 residues. Germline assignment: CDR1 SGHTA and CDR2 FQGNSA. Deletions cut 1 base from V and 3 bases from J, with 9 bases between. The CDR3 DNA is TGTGCCAGCAGCTTAGGGGGGTCCTACACCGGGGAGCTGTTTTTT. It is translated as CASSLGGSYTGELFF.

This clonotype has ten or more counts. V is TRBV13 and J is TRBJ2-7; the D gene is possibly TRBD1 (6 bases). Per the germline V gene, CDR1 is PRHDT and CDR2 is FYEKMQ (reference sequence). This CDR3 is built from 12 residues. Trimming pared 5 bases from V and 4 bases from J, leaving 9 bases between. In DNA form, the CDR3 reads TGTGCCAGCAGCGGCCAGGGGTACGAGCAGTACTTC. Translated, it gives CASSGQGYEQYF.

This clonotype appeared many times. This sequence joins TRBV4-1 and TRBJ2-7; 10 bases line up with TRBD1. The germline CDR1 and CDR2 sequences are MGHRA and YSYEKL. V shed 4 bases and J 5 bases; nucleotides not matched to a gene: 5. CDR3 length: 14 residues. CDR3 DNA sequence: TGCGCCAGCAGCCTCTTGGGACAGGGGAACGAGCAGTACTTC. This codes for CASSLLGQGNEQYF.